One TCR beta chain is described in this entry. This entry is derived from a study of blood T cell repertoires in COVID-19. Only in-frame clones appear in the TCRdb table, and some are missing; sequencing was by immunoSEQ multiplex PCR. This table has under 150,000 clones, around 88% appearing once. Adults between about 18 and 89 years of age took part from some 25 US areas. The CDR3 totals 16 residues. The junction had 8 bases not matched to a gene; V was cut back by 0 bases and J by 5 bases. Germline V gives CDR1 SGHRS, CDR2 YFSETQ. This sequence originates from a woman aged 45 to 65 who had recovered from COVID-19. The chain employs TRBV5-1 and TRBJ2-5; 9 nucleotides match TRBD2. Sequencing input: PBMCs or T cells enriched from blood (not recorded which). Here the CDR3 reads CASSLAPSGASETQYF. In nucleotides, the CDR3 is TGCGCCAGCAGCTTGGCTCCTAGCGGGGCGAGCGAGACCCAGTACTTC. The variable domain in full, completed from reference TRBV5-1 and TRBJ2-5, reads KAGVTQTPRYLIKTRGQQVTLSCSPISGHRSVSWYQQTPGQGLQFLFEYFSETQRNKGNFPGRFSGRQFSNSRSEMNVSTLELGDSALYLCASSLAPSGASETQYFGPGTRLLVL.